The 27 T cell receptor beta chains below were found in one sample sequenced in a study of OX40 agonist ivuxolimab in advanced cancers. The data were produced by immunoSEQ multiplex PCR, yet TCRdb's version contains in-frame clones alone and is incomplete. Seen here are about 97,000 clones, roughly 90% observed once, and the top ten hold more than 5%. This material consisted of CD4+ or CD8+ T cells sorted from blood, taken in a trial of the OX40 agonist ivuxolimab. Source of these receptors: an adult with an advanced solid tumor such as melanoma, head and neck, liver or kidney cancer.

The CDR3 reads CASSLGDRSENIQYF. CDR3 coding DNA: TGTGCCAGCAGCTTAGGGGACAGGTCTGAAAACATTCAGTACTTC. The chain joins TRBV7-2 to TRBJ2-4; TRBD1 matches at 8 bases. This CDR3 region has 15 residues. The V gene's germline CDR1 is SGHTA and CDR2 FQGNSA. V shed 1 base, J shed 5 bases, and the junction held 4 bases outside the gene matches.

The rearrangement joins TRBV9 to TRBJ1-1; no reliable D call. CDR1 is SGDLS, CDR2 YYNGEE, per germline. Trimming stripped 7 bases from V and 0 bases from J, with 13 bases between. CDR3 length: 14 residues. CDR3 in DNA: TGTGCCAGCGCCCGCACGCTTGTGAACACTGAAGCTTTCTTT. It translates to CASARTLVNTEAFF.

The chain joins TRBV7-2 to TRBJ1-5; D may be TRBD1 (5 bases). Germline CDR1 is SGHTA and CDR2 is FQGNSA. The V and J ends lost 5 bases and 7 bases respectively, with 18 bases between them. This CDR3 is 15 amino acids long. The CDR3 DNA follows: TGTGCCAGCAGCCCCCCCGGGGGACTTAGGCAGCCCCAGCATTTT. It yields the protein CASSPPGGLRQPQHF.

Written as DNA, the CDR3 is TGTGCCAGCGGGGGGTACAATGAGCAGTTCTTC. This translates into CASGGYNEQFF. This chain connects TRBV27 to TRBJ2-1; a weak D match, TRBD2 (6 bases). Germline CDR1 MNHEY, CDR2 SMNVEV (reference sequence). The CDR3 has 11 residues. V lost 8 bases to trimming and J lost 4 bases, with 6 bases between them.

This rearrangement joins TRBV29-1 to TRBJ2-5; D gene uncertain. Germline V gives CDR1 SQVTM, CDR2 ANQGSEA. The CDR3 contains 13 residues. V lost 4 bases, J lost 5 bases, and 14 bases lay in between. CDR3 sequence: CSVVSQLGETQYF. In nucleotides, the CDR3 is TGCAGCGTTGTATCACAGCTGGGGGAGACCCAGTACTTC. The entire variable domain, with the rest obtained from reference TRBV29-1 and TRBJ2-5, is as follows: SAVISQKPSRDICQRGTSLTIQCQVDSQVTMMFWYRQQPGQSLTLIATANQGSEATYESGFVIDKFPISRPNLTFSTLTVSNMSPEDSSIYLCSVVSQLGETQYFGPGTRLLVL.

V and J are TRBV30 and TRBJ2-3, with D possibly being TRBD2 (6 bases). Per germline, CDR1 GTSNPN and CDR2 SVGIG (reference sequence). This CDR3 spans 14 amino acids. Trimming cost V 0 bases and J 6 bases, with 13 bases left between them. CDR3 amino acids: CAWSVQAGRDTQYF. As DNA, the CDR3 is TGTGCCTGGAGTGTACAGGCGGGGAGGGATACGCAGTATTTT.

V gene TRBV15 combines with J gene TRBJ1-1, with TRBD1 as a possible D gene (5 bases). This CDR3 spans 14 amino acids. The V gene lost 1 base and the J gene lost 5 bases, with 11 bases spanning the gap. The V gene's germline CDR1 is LNHNV and CDR2 YYDKDF (reference sequence). The CDR3 DNA follows: TGTGCCACCAGCAGAGCACAGGTTAGGACTGAAGCTTTCTTT. Residues: CATSRAQVRTEAFF.

The rearrangement links TRBV18 to TRBJ2-2, with D hard to call. V was trimmed by 0 bases and J by 5 bases, leaving 10 bases between them. The CDR3 is 15 residues long. The germline V gene has CDR1 KGHSH and CDR2 LQKENI. CDR3 DNA sequence: TGTGCCAGCTCACCACCGGCAAGAAATACCGGGGAGCTGTTTTTT. It is translated as CASSPPARNTGELFF.

The chain links TRBV6-5 to TRBJ1-4; D is undetermined. Germline assignment: CDR1 MNHEY and CDR2 SVGAGI. This CDR3 comprises 13 residues. Trimming removed 2 bases from V and 6 bases from J, with 7 bases in between. The CDR3 reads CASSYRRDEKLFF. The CDR3, as DNA: TGTGCCAGCAGTTACCGGAGGGATGAAAAACTGTTTTTT.

This clone was seen just once. The rearrangement links TRBV27 to TRBJ1-2, with no clear D. CDR3 length: 15 amino acids. Germline CDR1 MNHEY, CDR2 SMNVEV (reference sequence). The V end was cut by 0 bases, the J end by 0 bases, with 8 bases between. DNA of the CDR3: TGTGCCAGCAGTTTATCGACCGGGGCTAACTATGGCTACACCTTC. It translates to CASSLSTGANYGYTF.

This clone was seen only once. The chain is built from TRBV21-1 and TRBJ1-5. TRBV21-1 is a pseudogene locus. This CDR3 comprises 14 residues. CDR3 residues: CASTRGGVDQPQHF. CDR3 sequence (DNA): TGTGCCAGCACTCGGGGTGGAGTCGATCAGCCCCAGCATTTT.

The chain is built from TRBV7-8 and TRBJ2-1, with 9 bases identical to TRBD1. V shed 8 bases and J 9 bases; nucleotides not matched to a gene: 14. The CDR3 is 15 residues long. Looked up from germline, CDR1 is SGHVS and CDR2 is FQNEAQ. In nucleotides, the CDR3 is TGTGCCAGCGATTCCGAGTTTGGACAGGGGACTGAGCAGTTCTTC. Amino acids: CASDSEFGQGTEQFF.

The chain carries TRBV19 and TRBJ1-5; the D gene is possibly TRBD1 (5 bases). Germline CDR1 LNHDA, CDR2 SQIVND (reference sequence). The CDR3 covers 13 residues. Trimming stripped 10 bases from V and 4 bases from J, with 14 bases between. CDR3 sequence reads: CAIQSGGNQPQHF. In nucleotides, the CDR3 is TGTGCCATCCAGAGCGGGGGAAATCAGCCCCAGCATTTT.

The genes are TRBV11-2 and TRBJ2-5, with a possible D match to TRBD1 (8 bases). V lost 5 bases to trimming and J lost 4 bases, with 17 bases between them. CDR1 is SGHAT, CDR2 FQNNGV, per germline. This CDR3 contains 15 residues. The CDR3 sequence: CASSPVTGGGETQYF. The CDR3 region has the DNA TGTGCCAGCAGCCCGGTCACAGGGGGGGGAGAGACCCAGTACTTC.

V usage is TRBV11-2 and J usage is TRBJ2-7; a possible D gene is TRBD1 (6 bases). Germline lookup yields CDR1 SGHAT and CDR2 FQNNGV. The CDR3 has 15 residues. Trimming pared 0 bases from V and 2 bases from J, leaving 11 bases between. The CDR3 sequence: CASSLEAGVAYEQYF. The CDR3 DNA follows: TGTGCCAGCAGCTTAGAGGCAGGGGTAGCCTACGAGCAGTACTTC.

As regards this clone: Other DNA sequences in the sample encode the same CDR3. The V and J genes are TRBV11-2 and TRBJ2-3; no definite D call. From germline, CDR1 is SGHAT and CDR2 FQNNGV. The CDR3 is made up of 14 amino acids. Deletions cut 1 base from V and 3 bases from J, with 8 bases between. As DNA, the CDR3 is TGTGCCAGCAGCTTAGGTGGGCGGACAGATACGCAGTATTTT. Residues: CASSLGGRTDTQYF.

This clone occurred once. This rearrangement joins TRBV6-1 to TRBJ2-7; 9 bases agree with TRBD1. The CDR3 has 15 residues. The trim removed 6 bases at V and 5 bases at J, leaving 11 bases unmatched. The germline CDR1 and CDR2 sequences are MNHNS and SASEGT. CDR3 amino acids: CASRDRDRAPNEQYF. The CDR3 region has the DNA TGTGCCAGCAGGGACCGGGACAGGGCCCCCAACGAGCAGTACTTC.

The chain joins TRBV19 to TRBJ1-5; 7 bases are shared with TRBD1. The germline V gene encodes CDR1 LNHDA and CDR2 SQIVND (reference sequence). The CDR3 runs to 16 residues. With 6 bases clipped from V and 2 bases from J, the junction kept 10 bases outside the gene matches. For the CDR3, the DNA is TGTGCCAGTAGGATAAACAGGGGCGAACGCAATCAGCCCCAGCATTTT. Translated, it gives CASRINRGERNQPQHF.

The rearrangement joins TRBV9 to TRBJ1-4, with no clear D. The CDR3 runs 14 residues. In germline, CDR1 is SGDLS, CDR2 YYNGEE. The V end was cut by 3 bases, the J end by 4 bases, with 10 bases between. The CDR3, as DNA: TGTGCCAGCAGCGCAAGCGTTTATAATGAAAAACTGTTTTTT. Amino acid sequence: CASSASVYNEKLFF.

CDR3 in amino acids: CAWSRGLNTGELFF. The CDR3 nucleotides read TGTGCCTGGAGTCGCGGGCTTAACACCGGGGAGCTGTTTTTT. This rearrangement joins TRBV30 to TRBJ2-2; a possible D gene is TRBD2 (5 bases). Germline values: CDR1 GTSNPN, CDR2 SVGIG (reference sequence). V lost 2 bases and J lost 2, with 9 bases in between. The CDR3 extends over 14 amino acids.

The genes are TRBV27 and TRBJ2-7, with 9 nucleotides matching TRBD2. V was clipped by 1 base and J by 0 bases; unmatched bases: 7. This CDR3 is built from 17 residues. The germline CDR1 and CDR2 sequences are MNHEY and SMNVEV (reference sequence). For the CDR3, the DNA is TGTGCCAGCAGTTTATACGGCGGGGGGGCGAGCTCCTACGAGCAGTACTTC. Its protein is CASSLYGGGASSYEQYF.

This clone was seen once. The rearrangement uses TRBV6-6 and TRBJ2-7; tentative D call: TRBD2 (6 bases). V gave up 7 bases and J gave up 6 bases, with 19 bases separating them. This CDR3 has 14 residues. CDR1 MNHNY and CDR2 SVGAGI come from the germline V gene (reference sequence). The CDR3 sequence is CASKGLIHAAEQYF. CDR3 nucleotides: TGTGCCAGCAAAGGACTAATTCATGCCGCCGAGCAGTACTTC.

Regarding this clone: The sample holds other DNA sequences that translate to the same CDR3. This chain links TRBV29-1 with TRBJ2-7, with D tentatively TRBD1 (5 bases). V was clipped by 1 base and J by 3 bases, with 7 bases between them. Germline assignment: CDR1 SQVTM and CDR2 ANQGSEA. The CDR3 contains 12 residues. This CDR3 reads CSVEGQGYEQYF. In nucleotides, the CDR3 is TGCAGCGTTGAAGGGCAGGGCTACGAGCAGTACTTC.

The rearrangement uses TRBV27 and TRBJ2-1, with 9 bases aligning to TRBD2. The V gene's germline CDR1 is MNHEY and CDR2 SMNVEV (reference sequence). J lost 10 bases, V lost 5 bases, and 12 bases had no gene match. The CDR3 covers 15 residues. This CDR3 is CASSPYSGSPREQFF. The CDR3, as DNA: TGTGCCAGCAGTCCCTATAGCGGGAGCCCAAGGGAGCAGTTCTTC.

The gene calls are TRBV9 and TRBJ1-1, with D possibly matching TRBD1 (5 bases). The germline V gene encodes CDR1 SGDLS and CDR2 YYNGEE. The CDR3 length is 14 residues. Trimming left V 5 bases short and J 3 bases short, with 14 bases between. CDR3 coding DNA: TGTGCCAGCAGTTTAGAACAGGAGGACACTGAAGCTTTCTTT. Translating gives CASSLEQEDTEAFF.

The chain's CDR3 is CASSESLRSDRSPLHF. CDR3 DNA: TGTGCCAGCAGTGAATCTCTAAGATCGGATAGGTCACCCCTCCACTTT. The V gene is TRBV25-1, the J gene TRBJ1-6; D gene uncertain. CDR3 size: 16 residues. CDR1 and CDR2 (germline): MGHDK, SYGVNS. The V end lost 1 base, the J end lost 10 bases, and 17 bases lay between the germline ends.

J is TRBJ2-7 and V is TRBV5-6, with D possibly matching TRBD2 (5 bases). This CDR3 spans 13 amino acids. The V end lost 3 bases, the J end lost 6 bases, and 13 bases lay between the germline ends. From germline, CDR1 is SGHDT and CDR2 YYEEEE. In DNA form, the CDR3 reads TGTGCCAGCAGCTCGGGGTTAAAAACCGAGCAGTACTTC. It encodes CASSSGLKTEQYF.